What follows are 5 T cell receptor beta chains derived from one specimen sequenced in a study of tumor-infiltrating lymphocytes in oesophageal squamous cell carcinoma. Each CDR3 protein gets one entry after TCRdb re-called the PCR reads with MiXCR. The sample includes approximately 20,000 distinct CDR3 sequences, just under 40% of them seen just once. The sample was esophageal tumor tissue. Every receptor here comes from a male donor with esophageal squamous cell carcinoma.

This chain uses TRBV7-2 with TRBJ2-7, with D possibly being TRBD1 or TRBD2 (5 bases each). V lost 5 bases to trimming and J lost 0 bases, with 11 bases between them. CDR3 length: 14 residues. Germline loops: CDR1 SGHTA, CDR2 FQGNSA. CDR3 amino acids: CASSTGPRSYEQYF. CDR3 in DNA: TGTGCCAGCAGCACGGGACCCCGCTCCTACGAGCAGTACTTC.

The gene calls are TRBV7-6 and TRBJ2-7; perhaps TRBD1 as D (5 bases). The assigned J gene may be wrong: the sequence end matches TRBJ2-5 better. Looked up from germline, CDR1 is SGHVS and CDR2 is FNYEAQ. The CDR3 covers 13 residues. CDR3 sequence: CASSLGQMETQYF. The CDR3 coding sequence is TGTGCCAGCAGCTTAGGACAGATGGAGACCCAGTACTTC.

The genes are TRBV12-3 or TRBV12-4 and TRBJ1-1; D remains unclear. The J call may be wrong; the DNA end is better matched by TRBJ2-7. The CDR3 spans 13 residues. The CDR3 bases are TGTGCCAGCAGTCGTACGGGCCCCGGGTCGCAGTACTTC. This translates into CASSRTGPGSQYF.

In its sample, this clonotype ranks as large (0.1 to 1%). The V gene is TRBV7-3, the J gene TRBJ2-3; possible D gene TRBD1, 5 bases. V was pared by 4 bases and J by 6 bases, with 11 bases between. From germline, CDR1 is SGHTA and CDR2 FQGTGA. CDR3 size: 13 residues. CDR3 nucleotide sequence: TGTGCCAGCAGCTCCTTCCAGGGCGATACGCAGTATTTT. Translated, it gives CASSSFQGDTQYF.

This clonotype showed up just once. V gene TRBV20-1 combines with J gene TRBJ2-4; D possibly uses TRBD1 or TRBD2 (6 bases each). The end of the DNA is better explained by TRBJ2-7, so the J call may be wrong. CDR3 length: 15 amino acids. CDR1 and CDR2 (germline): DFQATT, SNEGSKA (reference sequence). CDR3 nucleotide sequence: TGCAGTGCTCCGGCGGCGGGGACACGGTGGGGCGAGCAGTACTTC. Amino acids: CSAPAAGTRWGEQYF.